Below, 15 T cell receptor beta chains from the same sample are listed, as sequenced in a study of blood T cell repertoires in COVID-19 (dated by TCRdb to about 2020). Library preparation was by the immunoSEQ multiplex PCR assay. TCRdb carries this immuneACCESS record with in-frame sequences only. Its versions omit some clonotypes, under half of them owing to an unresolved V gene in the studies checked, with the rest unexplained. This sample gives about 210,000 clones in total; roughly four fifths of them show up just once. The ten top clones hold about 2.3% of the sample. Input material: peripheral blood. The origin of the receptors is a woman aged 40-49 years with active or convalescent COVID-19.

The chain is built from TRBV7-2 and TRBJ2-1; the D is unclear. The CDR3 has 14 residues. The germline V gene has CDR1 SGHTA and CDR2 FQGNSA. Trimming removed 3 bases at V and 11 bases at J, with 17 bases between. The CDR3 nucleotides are TGTGCCAGCAGCTTGCTCGGCGCCGAACAGAAGCAGTTCTTC. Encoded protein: CASSLLGAEQKQFF.

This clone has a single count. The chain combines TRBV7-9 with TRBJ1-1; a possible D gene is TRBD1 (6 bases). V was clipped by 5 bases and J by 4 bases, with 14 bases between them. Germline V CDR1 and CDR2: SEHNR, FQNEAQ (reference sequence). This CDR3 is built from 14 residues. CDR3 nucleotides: TGTGCCAGCAGCCTGGGGAGGGGGGGCACTGAAGCTTTCTTT. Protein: CASSLGRGGTEAFF.

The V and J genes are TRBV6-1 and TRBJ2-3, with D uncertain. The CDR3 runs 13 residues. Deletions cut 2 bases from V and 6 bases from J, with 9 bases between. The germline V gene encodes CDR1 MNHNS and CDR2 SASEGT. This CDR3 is CASSEQPEDTQYF. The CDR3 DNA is TGTGCCAGCAGTGAACAACCGGAGGATACGCAGTATTTT.

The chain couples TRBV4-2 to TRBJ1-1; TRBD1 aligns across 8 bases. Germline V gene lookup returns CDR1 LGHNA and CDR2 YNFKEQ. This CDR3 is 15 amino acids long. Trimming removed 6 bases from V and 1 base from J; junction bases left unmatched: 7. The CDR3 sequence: CASRLTGAENTEAFF. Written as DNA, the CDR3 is TGTGCCAGCAGGCTGACAGGGGCTGAGAACACTGAAGCTTTCTTT.

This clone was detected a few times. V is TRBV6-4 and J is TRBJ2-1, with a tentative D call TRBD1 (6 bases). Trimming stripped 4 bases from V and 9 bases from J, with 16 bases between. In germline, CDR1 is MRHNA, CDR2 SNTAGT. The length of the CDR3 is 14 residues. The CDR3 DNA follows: TGTGCCAGCAGTGCGCTCGGACAGTCCGGTGAGCAGTTCTTC. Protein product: CASSALGQSGEQFF.

The CDR3 nucleotides are TGTGCCAGCAGCTTCGGGACAGACAGCACAGATACGCAGTATTTT. It translates to CASSFGTDSTDTQYF. The rearrangement joins TRBV7-6 to TRBJ2-3; TRBD1 aligns across 7 bases. The V segment lost 3 bases and the J segment 0 bases; nucleotides outside the gene matches: 3. This CDR3 has 15 residues. The germline V gene encodes CDR1 SGHVS and CDR2 FNYEAQ.

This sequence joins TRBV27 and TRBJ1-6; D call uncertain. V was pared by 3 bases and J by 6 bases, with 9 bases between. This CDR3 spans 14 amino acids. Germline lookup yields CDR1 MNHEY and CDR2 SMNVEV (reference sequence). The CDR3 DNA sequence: TGTGCCAGCAGTTTTGGGTGGAGTAATTCACCCCTCCACTTT. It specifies CASSFGWSNSPLHF.

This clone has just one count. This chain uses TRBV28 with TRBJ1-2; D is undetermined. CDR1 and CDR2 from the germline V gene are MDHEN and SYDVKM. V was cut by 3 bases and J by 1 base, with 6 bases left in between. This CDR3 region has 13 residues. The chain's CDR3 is CASSFGSNYGYTF. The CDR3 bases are TGTGCCAGCAGTTTTGGCAGTAACTATGGCTACACCTTC.

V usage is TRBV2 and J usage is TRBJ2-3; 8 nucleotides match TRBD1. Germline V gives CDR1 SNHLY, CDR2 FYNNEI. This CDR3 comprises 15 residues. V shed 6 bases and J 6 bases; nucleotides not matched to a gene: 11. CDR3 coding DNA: TGTGCCAGCAGACAACGCAGGGGGCGCGAGGATACGCAGTATTTT. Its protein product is CASRQRRGREDTQYF.

The CDR3 DNA reads TGCGCCAGCAGCTTCGGCGGGGGTGGGTCCAAAAACATTCAGTACTTC. It codes for CASSFGGGGSKNIQYF. The V gene is TRBV5-1, the J gene TRBJ2-4, with 7 bases lining up with TRBD2. The germline V gene has CDR1 SGHRS and CDR2 YFSETQ. Germline trimming cut 2 bases from V and 2 bases from J; bases unmatched to any gene: 7. The CDR3 sequence is 16 residues long.

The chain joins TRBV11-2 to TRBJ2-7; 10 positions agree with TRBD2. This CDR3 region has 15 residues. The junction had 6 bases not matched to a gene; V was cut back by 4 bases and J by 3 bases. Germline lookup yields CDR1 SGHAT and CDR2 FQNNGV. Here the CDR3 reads CASSSGLAAHYEQYF. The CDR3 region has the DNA TGTGCCAGCAGCTCAGGACTAGCGGCTCACTACGAGCAGTACTTC.

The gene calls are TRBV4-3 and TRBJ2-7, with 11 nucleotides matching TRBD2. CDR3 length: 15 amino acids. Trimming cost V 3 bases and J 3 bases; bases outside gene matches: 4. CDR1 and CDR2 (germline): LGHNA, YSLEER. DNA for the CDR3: TGCGCCAGCAGCCATGGGACTAGCGGAAACTACGAGCAGTACTTC. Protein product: CASSHGTSGNYEQYF.

CDR3 nucleotide sequence: TGTGCCAGCAGTAGGTACCAAGCGGGAGGTCTGGAGACCCAGTACTTC. Translating gives CASSRYQAGGLETQYF. V usage is TRBV27 and J usage is TRBJ2-5; 9 bases fit TRBD2. The CDR3 consists of 16 residues. CDR1 MNHEY and CDR2 SMNVEV come from the germline V gene (reference sequence). The junction had 12 bases not matched to a gene; V was cut back by 5 bases and J by 5 bases.

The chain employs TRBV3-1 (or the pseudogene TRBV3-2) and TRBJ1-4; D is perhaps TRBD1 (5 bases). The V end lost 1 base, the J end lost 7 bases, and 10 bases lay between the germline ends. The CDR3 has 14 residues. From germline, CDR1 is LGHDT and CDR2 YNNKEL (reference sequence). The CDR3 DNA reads TGTGCCAGCAGCCAAGCGGGGGAAGGTGAAAAACTGTTTTTT. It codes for CASSQAGEGEKLFF.

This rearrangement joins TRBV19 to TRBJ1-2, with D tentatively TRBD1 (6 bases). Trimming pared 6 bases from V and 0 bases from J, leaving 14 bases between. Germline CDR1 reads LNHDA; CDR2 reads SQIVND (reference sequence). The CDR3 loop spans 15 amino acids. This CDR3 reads CASRDQGTTNYGYTF. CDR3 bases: TGTGCCAGTAGAGACCAGGGGACAACTAACTATGGCTACACCTTC.